The clone carrying this TCR beta chain was recorded a few times. What it binds is unknown. The sample originates from a study of post-analysis software for immune sequencing data. Study results and caveats: Clustering by F measure revealed strong co-clustering among samples prepared together in one batch. In patients, TRBV5-6, TRBV5-1 and TRBV20-1 belonged to roughly five TRBV segments found more frequently than in controls.

Researchers reported that TCR beta cDNA libraries carried unique molecular identifiers. There were about 0.95 to 11 million T cells, and approximately 500,000 cDNA molecules came from them. Each CDR3 protein is one row after TCRdb ran MiXCR on the PCR reads. This repertoire shows fewer than 850,000 distinct CDR3 sequences, 30% found once; its top ten account for roughly 0.53%. The CDR3 sequence is 13 residues long. Trimming stripped 7 bases from V and 3 bases from J, with 12 bases between. Germline lookup yields CDR1 SQVTM and CDR2 ANQGSEA. This TCR was sampled from a girl between 5 and 17 years old with multiple sclerosis. Material: blood. V and J are TRBV29-1 and TRBJ1-4; D possibly corresponds to TRBD1 (6 bases). The CDR3 loop is CSARGAANEKLFF. DNA for the CDR3: TGCAGCGCCCGGGGGGCGGCTAATGAAAAACTGTTTTTT.